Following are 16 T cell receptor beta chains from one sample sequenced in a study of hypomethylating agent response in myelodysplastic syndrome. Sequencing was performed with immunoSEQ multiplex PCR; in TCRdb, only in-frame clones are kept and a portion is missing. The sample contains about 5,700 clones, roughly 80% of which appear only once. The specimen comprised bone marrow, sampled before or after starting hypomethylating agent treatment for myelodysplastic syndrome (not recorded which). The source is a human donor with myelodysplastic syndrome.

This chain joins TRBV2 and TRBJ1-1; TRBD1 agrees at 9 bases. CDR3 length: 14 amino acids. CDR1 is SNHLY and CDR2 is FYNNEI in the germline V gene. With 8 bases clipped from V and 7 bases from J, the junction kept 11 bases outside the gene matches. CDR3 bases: TGTGCCAGCGCTCCGGGACAGGGACCCATTGAAGCTTTCTTT. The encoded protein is CASAPGQGPIEAFF.

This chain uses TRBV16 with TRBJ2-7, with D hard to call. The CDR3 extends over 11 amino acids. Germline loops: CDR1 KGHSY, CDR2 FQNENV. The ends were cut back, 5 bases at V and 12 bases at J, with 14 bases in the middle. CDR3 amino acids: CASSSSRVPYF. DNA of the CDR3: TGTGCCAGCAGCTCCTCTCGGGTTCCGTACTTC. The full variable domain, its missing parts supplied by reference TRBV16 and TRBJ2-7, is GEEVAQTPKHLVRGEGQKAKLYCAPIKGHSYVFWYQQVLKNEFKFLISFQNENVFDETGMPKERFSAKCLPNSPCSLEIQATKLEDSAVYFCASSSSRVPYFGPGTRLTVT.

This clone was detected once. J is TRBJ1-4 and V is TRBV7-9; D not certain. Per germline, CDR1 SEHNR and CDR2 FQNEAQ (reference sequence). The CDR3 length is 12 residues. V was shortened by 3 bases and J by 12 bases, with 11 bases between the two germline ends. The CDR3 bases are TGTGCCAGCAGCTTTGAAGGGAAGGAACTGTTTTTT. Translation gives CASSFEGKELFF.

The CDR3 is CASTSGIQETQYF. The CDR3, as DNA: TGTGCCAGCACGTCAGGGATCCAAGAGACCCAGTACTTC. The rearrangement joins TRBV2 to TRBJ2-5; TRBD1 might be the D (5 bases). The CDR3 runs to 13 residues. V gave up 7 bases and J gave up 1 base, with 10 bases separating them. Germline V lookup: CDR1 SNHLY, CDR2 FYNNEI.

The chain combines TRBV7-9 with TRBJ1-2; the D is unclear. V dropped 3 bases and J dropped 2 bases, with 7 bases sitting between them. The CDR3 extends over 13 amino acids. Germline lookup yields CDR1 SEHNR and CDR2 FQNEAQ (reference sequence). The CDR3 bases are TGTGCCAGCAGCTTCGATGGGAACTATGGCTACACCTTC. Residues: CASSFDGNYGYTF.

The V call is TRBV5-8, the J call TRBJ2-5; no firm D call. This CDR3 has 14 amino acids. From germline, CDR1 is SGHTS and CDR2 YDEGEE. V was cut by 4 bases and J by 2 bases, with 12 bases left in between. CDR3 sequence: CASSPSVLQETQYF. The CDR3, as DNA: TGTGCCAGCAGCCCCTCGGTGCTTCAAGAGACCCAGTACTTC.

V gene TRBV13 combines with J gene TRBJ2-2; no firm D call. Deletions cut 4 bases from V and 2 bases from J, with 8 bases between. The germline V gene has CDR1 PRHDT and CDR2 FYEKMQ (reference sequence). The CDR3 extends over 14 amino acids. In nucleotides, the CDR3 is TGTGCCAGCAGCTGGTCCACTAACACCGGGGAGCTGTTTTTT. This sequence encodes CASSWSTNTGELFF.

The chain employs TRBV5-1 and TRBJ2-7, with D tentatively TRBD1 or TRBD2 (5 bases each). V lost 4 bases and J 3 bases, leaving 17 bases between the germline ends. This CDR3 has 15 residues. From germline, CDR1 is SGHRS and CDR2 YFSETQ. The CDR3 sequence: CASSIRPGRDYEQYF. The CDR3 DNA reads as TGCGCCAGCAGCATCCGACCGGGACGGGACTACGAGCAGTACTTC.

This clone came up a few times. The CDR3 DNA reads TGTGCCAGCAGCTTAGGGATTGGGGGGTCCTACGAGCAGTACTTC. Translation gives CASSLGIGGSYEQYF. The chain combines TRBV11-2 with TRBJ2-7; D is perhaps TRBD2 (6 bases). The CDR3 covers 15 residues. V gave up 1 base and J gave up 1 base, with 11 bases separating them. Looked up from germline, CDR1 is SGHAT and CDR2 is FQNNGV.

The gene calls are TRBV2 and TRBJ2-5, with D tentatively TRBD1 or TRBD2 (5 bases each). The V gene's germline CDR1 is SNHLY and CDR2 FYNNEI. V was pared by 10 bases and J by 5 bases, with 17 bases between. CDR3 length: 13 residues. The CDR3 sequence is CANKRDPLETQYF. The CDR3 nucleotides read TGTGCCAACAAACGGGACCCCCTGGAGACCCAGTACTTC.

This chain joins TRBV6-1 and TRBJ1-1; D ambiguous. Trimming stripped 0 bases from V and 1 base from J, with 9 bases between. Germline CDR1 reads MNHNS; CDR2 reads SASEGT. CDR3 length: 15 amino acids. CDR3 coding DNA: TGTGCCAGCAGTGAAGCTTCGTGGGCGAACACTGAAGCTTTCTTT. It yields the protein CASSEASWANTEAFF.

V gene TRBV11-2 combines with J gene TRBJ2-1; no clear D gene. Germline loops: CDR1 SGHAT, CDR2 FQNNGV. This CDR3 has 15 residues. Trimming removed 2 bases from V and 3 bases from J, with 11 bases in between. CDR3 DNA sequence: TGTGCCAGCAGCTTAATACTGGGTAGCTACAATGAGCAGTTCTTC. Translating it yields CASSLILGSYNEQFF.

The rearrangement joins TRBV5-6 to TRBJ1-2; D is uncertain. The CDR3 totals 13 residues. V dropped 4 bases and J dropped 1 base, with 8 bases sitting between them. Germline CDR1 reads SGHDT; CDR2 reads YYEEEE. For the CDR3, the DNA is TGTGCCAGCAGCCCCGGGAATAACTATGGCTACACCTTC. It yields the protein CASSPGNNYGYTF.

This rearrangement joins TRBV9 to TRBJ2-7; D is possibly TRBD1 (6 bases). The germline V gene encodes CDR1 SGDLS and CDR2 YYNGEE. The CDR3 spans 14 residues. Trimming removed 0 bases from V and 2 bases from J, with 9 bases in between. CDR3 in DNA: TGTGCCAGCAGCGTAGGCGCAGGGGCCTACGAGCAGTACTTC. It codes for CASSVGAGAYEQYF.

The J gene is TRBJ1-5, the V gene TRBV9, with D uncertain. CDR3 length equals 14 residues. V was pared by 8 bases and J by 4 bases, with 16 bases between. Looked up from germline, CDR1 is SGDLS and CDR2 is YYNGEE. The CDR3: CASAKEATNQPQHF. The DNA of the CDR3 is TGTGCCAGTGCAAAGGAGGCCACAAATCAGCCCCAGCATTTT.

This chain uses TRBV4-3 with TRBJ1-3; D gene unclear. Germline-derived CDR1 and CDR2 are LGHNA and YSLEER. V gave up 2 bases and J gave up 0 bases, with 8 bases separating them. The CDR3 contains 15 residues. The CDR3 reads CASSQIPGSGNTIYF. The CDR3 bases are TGCGCCAGCAGCCAAATCCCAGGCTCTGGAAACACCATATATTTT.